This T cell receptor beta chain is drawn from a study of long-term antiretroviral therapy in people with HIV. Findings of the study overall: Transplant donor controls retained higher diversity, though diversity increased after ART.

This clone appeared a few times. What it binds is not known. V lost 4 bases and J 0 bases, leaving 10 bases between the germline ends. Germline loops: CDR1 KGHSH, CDR2 LQKENI. This CDR3 spans 15 amino acids. It was version v3.0 of the immunoSEQ assay that was run at survey level. TCRdb's copy holds only in-frame clones and misses some; the assay was immunoSEQ multiplex PCR. Counted here are 13,000 to 15,000 clones, more than 65% occurring once; the ten biggest clones make up roughly 25%. This specimen was unsorted PBMCs, taken 3.1 years after starting antiretroviral therapy. The chain uses TRBV18 and TRBJ1-5; no clear D. The TCR was taken from a man in his forties with HIV. The CDR3 here is CASSRTGNSNQPQHF. The CDR3 nucleotides read TGTGCCAGCTCACGGACTGGGAATAGCAATCAGCCCCAGCATTTT.